Shown below are 19 T cell receptor beta chains from a single sample sequenced in a study of CD8 T cells in Susac syndrome. RNA was extracted with the RNeasy kit, and a quantity of roughly 0.45 to 1 ug was reverse transcribed using random hexamers. TCRdb independently ran MiXCR on the immunoSEQ multiplex PCR reads; one entry per CDR3 protein. The sample shows about 73,000 distinct CDR3 sequences, just under 95% of them seen only once. Sequencing was done on a sample of CD8+ T cells from PBMCs. The receptor source for this set is a human donor with multiple sclerosis.

The chain is built from TRBV12-3 or TRBV12-4 and TRBJ1-1; no clear D gene. There are 13 residues in the CDR3. Deletions cut 8 bases from V and 5 bases from J, with 15 bases between. Here the CDR3 DNA reads TGTGCCAGCCGCCTGGGGTTAGGGACTGAAGCTTTCTTT. Protein sequence: CASRLGLGTEAFF.

The chain has TRBV3-1 and TRBJ2-7; D remains ambiguous. The CDR3 is 13 amino acids. V lost 3 bases and J lost 1, with 7 bases in between. Germline-derived CDR1 and CDR2 are LGHDT and YNNKEL (reference sequence). The CDR3 loop reads CASSQRLSYEQYF. CDR3 sequence (DNA): TGTGCCAGCAGCCAGAGATTGTCCTACGAGCAGTACTTC.

The V gene is TRBV27, the J gene TRBJ2-5; 7 bases align to TRBD2. The CDR3 is 13 residues long. CDR1 and CDR2 (germline): MNHEY, SMNVEV (reference sequence). The J segment lost 2 bases and the V segment lost 11 bases, leaving 8 bases of the junction unmatched. The CDR3 region has the DNA TGTGCCGCCTGGGGGGGGGTGCAAGAGACCCAGTACTTC. Its protein product is CAAWGGVQETQYF.

This chain joins TRBV19 and TRBJ1-1, with unresolved D. The CDR3 is 14 amino acids. V was trimmed by 10 bases and J by 1 base, leaving 16 bases between them. Germline CDR1 is LNHDA and CDR2 is SQIVND (reference sequence). For the CDR3, the DNA is TGTGCCACGCAGAGAGAATTGGAGAACACTGAAGCTTTCTTT. Translating gives CATQRELENTEAFF.

The chain uses TRBV6-2 or TRBV6-3 and TRBJ2-1, with D perhaps matching TRBD1 or TRBD2 (6 bases each). V was shortened by 4 bases and J by 0 bases, with 16 bases between the two germline ends. The CDR3 contains 17 residues. Looked up from germline, CDR1 is MNHEY and CDR2 is SVGEGT. CDR3 nucleotide sequence: TGTGCCAGCAGTTCGGTGAGGGGGGATCCCTCCTACAATGAGCAGTTCTTC. It translates to CASSSVRGDPSYNEQFF.

The rearrangement links TRBV7-8 to TRBJ2-1; 7 nucleotides match TRBD2. CDR3 length: 15 residues. Trimming took 6 bases from V and 5 from J; bases not matched to a gene: 10. The germline CDR1 and CDR2 sequences are SGHVS and FQNEAQ. The CDR3 loop is CASRGGETTHNEQFF. The CDR3 DNA sequence: TGTGCCAGCAGGGGGGGGGAGACTACCCACAATGAGCAGTTCTTC. The full variable domain, completed using reference TRBV7-8 and TRBJ2-1, is GAGVSQSPRYKVAKRGQDVALRCDPISGHVSLFWYQQALGQGPEFLTYFQNEAQLDKSGLPSDRFFAERPEGSVSTLKIQRTQQEDSAVYLCASRGGETTHNEQFFGPGTRLTVL.

The chain has TRBV7-3 and TRBJ2-3; TRBD2 matches at 11 bases. The junction had 7 bases not matched to a gene; V was cut back by 4 bases and J by 4 bases. The CDR3 runs 16 residues. Germline V gene sequence: CDR1 SGHTA, CDR2 FQGTGA. This chain's CDR3 is CASSYVWGLAADTQYF. In DNA form, the CDR3 reads TGTGCCAGCAGCTACGTCTGGGGACTAGCGGCAGATACGCAGTATTTT.

The CDR3 DNA reads as TGCGCCAGCAGCCTTCGACACAGTGTATCCAACTATGGCTACACCTTC. This gives the protein CASSLRHSVSNYGYTF. The chain links TRBV4-1 to TRBJ1-2; D uncertain. V dropped 4 bases and J dropped 2 bases, with 17 bases sitting between them. Per germline, CDR1 MGHRA and CDR2 YSYEKL. The CDR3 totals 16 residues.

This sequence joins TRBV29-1 and TRBJ2-3; D is possibly TRBD1 (6 bases). CDR3 length: 14 residues. CDR1 is SQVTM, CDR2 ANQGSEA, per germline. Trimming shortened V by 6 bases and J by 4 bases, and 17 bases separated the two germline ends. CDR3 residues: CSVLLLQGPDTQYF. Written as DNA, the CDR3 is TGCAGCGTCCTGTTGTTACAGGGACCAGATACGCAGTATTTT.

The genes are TRBV19 and TRBJ1-5; 9 nucleotides align to TRBD1. CDR1 LNHDA and CDR2 SQIVND come from the germline V gene (reference sequence). CDR3 length equals 15 residues. V was clipped by 3 bases and J by 5 bases; unmatched bases: 5. The CDR3 loop reads CASSIYGTGYQPQHF. The CDR3 DNA is TGTGCCAGTAGTATTTACGGGACAGGGTATCAGCCCCAGCATTTT.

The chain employs TRBV7-9 and TRBJ2-5; perhaps D is TRBD1 or TRBD2 (5 bases each). The length of the CDR3 is 14 residues. CDR1 SEHNR and CDR2 FQNEAQ come from the germline V gene (reference sequence). The V gene lost 5 bases and the J gene lost 4 bases, with 14 bases spanning the gap. This CDR3 reads CASSTYGALETQYF. For the CDR3, the DNA is TGTGCCAGCAGCACCTACGGGGCGTTAGAGACCCAGTACTTC. The full variable domain, completed using reference TRBV7-9 and TRBJ2-5, is DTGVSQNPRHKITKRGQNVTFRCDPISEHNRLYWYRQTLGQGPEFLTYFQNEAQLEKSRLLSDRFSAERPKGSFSTLEIQRTEQGDSAMYLCASSTYGALETQYFGPGTRLLVL.

This CDR3 reads CASSLEAVYNEQFF. DNA for the CDR3: TGTGCCAGCAGCTTAGAGGCAGTTTACAATGAGCAGTTCTTC. The V call is TRBV11-2, the J call TRBJ2-1; no clear D gene. From germline, CDR1 is SGHAT and CDR2 FQNNGV. The ends were cut back, 0 bases at V and 4 bases at J, with 7 bases in the middle. The CDR3 length is 14 residues.

For the CDR3, the DNA is TGTGCCAGCAGCCCGTTCGGGTGGGAGCAGTTCTTC. This encodes CASSPFGWEQFF. The rearrangement links TRBV3-1 to TRBJ2-1; D is undetermined. The V gene's germline CDR1 is LGHDT and CDR2 YNNKEL (reference sequence). This CDR3 contains 12 residues. V shed 4 bases and J shed 10 bases, with 11 bases lying between them.

The chain employs TRBV6-5 and TRBJ2-1, with 10 bases that match TRBD2. This CDR3 region has 16 residues. V gave up 0 bases and J gave up 2 bases; unmatched junction bases: 1. The V gene's germline CDR1 is MNHEY and CDR2 SVGAGI. CDR3 in amino acids: CASSYSTSGAYNEQFF. The DNA of the CDR3 is TGTGCCAGCAGTTACTCTACTAGCGGGGCCTACAATGAGCAGTTCTTC.

The V call is TRBV6-5, the J call TRBJ1-6; 7 nucleotides match TRBD1. With 6 bases clipped from V and 10 bases from J, the junction kept 12 bases outside the gene matches. The germline CDR1 and CDR2 sequences are MNHEY and SVGAGI. The CDR3 loop spans 15 amino acids. The CDR3 DNA reads as TGTGCCAGCAGGCCCCCCCGACAGGGTGGATCACCCCTCCACTTT. Translation gives CASRPPRQGGSPLHF.

The table lists this clonotype with a count of one. The genes are TRBV29-1 and TRBJ2-7; D not certain. Trimming left V 3 bases short and J 3 bases short, with 12 bases between. Germline values: CDR1 SQVTM, CDR2 ANQGSEA. This CDR3 is built from 13 residues. The CDR3, as DNA: TGCAGCGTTGAGAAGCGTTGGGGCTACGAGCAGTACTTC. Amino acid sequence: CSVEKRWGYEQYF.

The chain joins TRBV5-6 to TRBJ2-5, with TRBD1 matching 7 bases. In germline, CDR1 is SGHDT, CDR2 YYEEEE. Trimming took 3 bases from V and 5 from J; bases not matched to a gene: 19. The CDR3 has 18 amino acids. The CDR3: CASSWTGNMRILRETQYF. DNA for the CDR3: TGTGCCAGCAGCTGGACAGGAAACATGAGAATCCTCAGGGAGACCCAGTACTTC.

The V gene is TRBV29-1, the J gene TRBJ1-2; 7 bases are shared with TRBD1. From germline, CDR1 is SQVTM and CDR2 ANQGSEA. The J segment lost 4 bases and the V segment lost 7 bases, leaving 12 bases of the junction unmatched. The CDR3 runs to 14 residues. The CDR3 DNA reads as TGCAGCGCCCACGAGGGGGCAAGCTTCTATGGCTACACCTTC. It translates to CSAHEGASFYGYTF.

The chain links TRBV6-2 or TRBV6-3 to TRBJ2-1; 7 positions agree with TRBD2. The V gene's germline CDR1 is MNHEY and CDR2 SVGEGT. The V gene end was trimmed by 0 bases and the J gene end by 4 bases; junction bases not matched to a gene: 0. The CDR3 runs to 14 residues. CDR3 region: CASSYSREYNEQFF. Here the CDR3 DNA reads TGTGCCAGCAGTTACTCGCGGGAGTACAATGAGCAGTTCTTC.